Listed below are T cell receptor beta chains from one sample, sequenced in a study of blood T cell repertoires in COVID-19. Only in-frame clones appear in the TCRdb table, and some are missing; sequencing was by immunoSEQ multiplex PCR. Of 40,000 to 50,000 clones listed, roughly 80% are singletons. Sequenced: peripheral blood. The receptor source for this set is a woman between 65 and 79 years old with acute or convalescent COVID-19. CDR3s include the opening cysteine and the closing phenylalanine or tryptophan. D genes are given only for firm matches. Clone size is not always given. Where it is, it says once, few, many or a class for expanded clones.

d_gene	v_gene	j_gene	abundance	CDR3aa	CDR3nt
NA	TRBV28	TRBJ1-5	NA	CASSYGGARYRPQHF	TGTGCCAGCAGTTATGGAGGGGCGCGGTATAGGCCCCAGCATTTT
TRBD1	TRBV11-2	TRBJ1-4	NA	CASSLRRDSTTTNEKLFF	TGTGCCAGCAGCTTACGCCGGGACAGCACTACAACTAATGAAAAACTGTTTTTT
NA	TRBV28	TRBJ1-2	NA	CASSLNYGYTF	TGTGCCAGCAGTCTAAACTATGGCTACACCTTC
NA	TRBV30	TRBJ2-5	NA	CAWSVFSYSGEGETQYF	TGTGCCTGGAGTGTATTTAGTTATAGCGGAGAGGGAGAGACCCAGTACTTC
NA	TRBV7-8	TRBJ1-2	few	CASSLVAGPYGYTF	TGTGCCAGCAGCTTAGTCGCAGGTCCCTATGGCTACACCTTC
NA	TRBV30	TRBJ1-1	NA	CAWSVRRTAGRGTEAFF	TGTGCCTGGAGTGTACGTCGGACGGCAGGTAGGGGAACTGAAGCTTTCTTT
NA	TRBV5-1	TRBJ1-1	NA	CASRRYSNTEAFF	TGCGCCAGCAGACGATACAGCAACACTGAAGCTTTCTTT
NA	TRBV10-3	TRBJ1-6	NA	CAISEGADNSPLHF	TGTGCCATCAGTGAGGGGGCCGATAATTCACCCCTCCACTTT
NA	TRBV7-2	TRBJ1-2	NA	CASSFLGRYGYTF	TGTGCCAGCAGCTTTTTAGGGAGGTATGGCTACACCTTC
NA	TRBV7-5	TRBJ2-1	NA	CARSLRDSRGEQFF	TGTGCCAGAAGCCTACGGGACTCCCGTGGGGAGCAGTTCTTC
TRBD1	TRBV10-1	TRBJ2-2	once	CASSESYQGDTGELFF	TGCGCCAGCAGTGAGTCGTATCAGGGGGACACCGGGGAGCTGTTTTTT
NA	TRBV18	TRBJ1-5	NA	CASSKNQGSESNQPQHF	TGTGCCAGCTCGAAGAATCAGGGGTCAGAGAGCAATCAGCCCCAGCATTTT
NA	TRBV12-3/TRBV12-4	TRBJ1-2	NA	CASSEMDYGYTF	TGTGCCAGCAGCGAGATGGACTATGGCTACACCTTC
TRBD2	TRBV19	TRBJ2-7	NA	CASSRAGGVYEQYF	TGTGCCAGTAGTCGGGCGGGAGGTGTTTACGAGCAGTACTTC
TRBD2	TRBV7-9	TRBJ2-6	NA	CAYGGGAPLSGANVLTF	TGTGCCTACGGCGGGGGGGCCCCGTTATCTGGGGCCAACGTCCTGACTTTC
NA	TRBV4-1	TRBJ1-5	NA	CASSQGGLLGNQPQHF	TGCGCCAGCAGCCAGGGTGGGCTGTTGGGCAATCAGCCCCAGCATTTT
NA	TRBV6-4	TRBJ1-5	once	CASSPQANQPQHF	TGTGCCAGCAGTCCACAGGCCAATCAGCCCCAGCATTTT
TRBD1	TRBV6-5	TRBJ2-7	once	CASRSGTGPEQYF	TGTGCCAGCAGGTCCGGGACAGGGCCCGAGCAGTACTTC
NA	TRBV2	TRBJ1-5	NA	CASSPTENQPQHF	TGTGCCAGCAGTCCCACAGAGAATCAGCCCCAGCATTTT
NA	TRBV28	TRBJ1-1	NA	CASSVHRVGTEAFF	TGTGCCAGCAGTGTCCACAGGGTAGGGACTGAAGCTTTCTTT
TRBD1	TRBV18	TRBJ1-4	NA	CASSQGRGSNEKLFF	TGTGCCAGCTCACAAGGCAGGGGGTCTAATGAAAAACTGTTTTTT
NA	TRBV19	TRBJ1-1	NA	CASSMFIGLRELDTEAFF	TGTGCCAGTAGTATGTTTATTGGGCTCCGGGAGTTGGACACTGAAGCTTTCTTT
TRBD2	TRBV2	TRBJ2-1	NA	CASIGLVYNEQFF	TGTGCCAGCATTGGACTAGTTTATAATGAGCAGTTCTTC
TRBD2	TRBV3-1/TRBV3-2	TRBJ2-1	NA	CASSPLGSGRYNEQFF	TGTGCCAGCAGCCCCCTGGGTAGCGGGAGATACAATGAGCAGTTCTTC
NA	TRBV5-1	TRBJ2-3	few	CASSLSGPADTQYF	TGCGCCAGCAGCCTAAGCGGGCCCGCAGATACGCAGTATTTT
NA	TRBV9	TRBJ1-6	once	CASSGAGSNSPLHF	TGTGCCAGCAGCGGGGCGGGGAGTAATTCACCCCTCCACTTT
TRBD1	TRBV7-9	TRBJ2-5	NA	CASSPTGETQYF	TGTGCCAGCAGCCCGACAGGGGAGACCCAGTACTTC
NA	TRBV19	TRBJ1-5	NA	CASSRRFQPQHF	TGTGCCAGTAGTCGCAGGTTTCAGCCCCAGCATTTT
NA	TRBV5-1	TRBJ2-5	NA	CASSLGGTGPLQETQYF	TGCGCCAGCAGCCTGGGAGGAACAGGCCCCCTCCAAGAGACCCAGTACTTC
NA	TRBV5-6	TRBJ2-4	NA	CASSESLTEYIQYF	TGTGCCAGCAGCGAGAGCCTCACAGAATACATTCAGTACTTC
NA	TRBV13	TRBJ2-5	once	CASSLGRRPYQETQYF	TGTGCCAGCAGCTTAGGTCGGCGGCCGTACCAAGAGACCCAGTACTTC